This TCR beta chain derives from a study of control samples from healthy donors and cancer patients. This table comes from immunoSEQ multiplex PCR, and its TCRdb copy is limited to in-frame clones, with some not included. This table has 150,000 or so clones, roughly 95% appearing once. The CDR3 is made up of 13 amino acids. The germline V and J ends were trimmed by 6 bases and 4 bases, with 10 bases remaining between them. Germline CDR1 reads MNHEY; CDR2 reads SVGEGT. This clonotype was obtained from an older woman in good health. The rearrangement links TRBV6-2 or TRBV6-3 to TRBJ1-5, with D perhaps matching TRBD1 (5 bases). The specimen sequenced was blood. The CDR3 reads CASSPGGNQPQHF. In nucleotides, the CDR3 is TGTGCCAGCAGCCCTGGGGGGAATCAGCCCCAGCATTTT.